The 29 T cell receptor beta chains below all came from one sample that was sequenced in a study of cytomegalovirus exposure and HLA in healthy donors. PCR used 60 Vbeta primers and 13 Jbeta primers. Sequencing was performed with immunoSEQ multiplex PCR; in TCRdb, only in-frame clones are kept and a portion is missing. In the table there are around 190,000 clones, 81% of which are singletons. Sequencing input: PBMCs. Source of these receptors: a young man in good health and CMV-seronegative.

This clone was seen more than once but under ten times. The genes are TRBV9 and TRBJ2-6; weak D call: TRBD2 (5 bases). Trimming cost V 4 bases and J 1 base, with 12 bases left between them. This CDR3 has 16 amino acids. Looked up from germline, CDR1 is SGDLS and CDR2 is YYNGEE. CDR3 sequence (DNA): TGTGCCAGCAGCCCAGAAAGAGGGTCTGGGGCCAACGTCCTGACTTTC. It specifies CASSPERGSGANVLTF.

The CDR3 DNA reads as TGTGCCAGCAGCCCTCCCTACGGTCCGCAGTATTTT. It translates to CASSPPYGPQYF. The V gene is TRBV11-2, the J gene TRBJ2-3; D remains ambiguous. Trimming took off 5 bases at V and 10 bases at J, with 13 bases between the two ends. The CDR3 is 12 residues long. Germline values: CDR1 SGHAT, CDR2 FQNNGV.

The chain is built from TRBV14 and TRBJ2-3; D not resolved. CDR1 and CDR2 (germline): SGHDN, FVKESK. V was clipped by 2 bases and J by 0 bases, with 15 bases between them. The CDR3 sequence is 17 residues long. This CDR3 is CASSQHGDPSSTDTQYF. The CDR3 region has the DNA TGTGCCAGCAGCCAACACGGAGACCCGTCAAGCACAGATACGCAGTATTTT.

V usage is TRBV7-2 and J usage is TRBJ2-5; TRBD2 matches at 9 bases. Germline trimming cut 1 base from V and 1 base from J; bases unmatched to any gene: 4. Germline loops: CDR1 SGHTA, CDR2 FQGNSA. CDR3 length: 16 amino acids. The CDR3 DNA reads as TGTGCCAGCAGCTTAGGCGGCGGGAGGGCCCAAGAGACCCAGTACTTC. It specifies CASSLGGGRAQETQYF.

This clone was observed once. The rearrangement joins TRBV7-8 to TRBJ2-4, with TRBD2 matching 7 bases. The CDR3 runs 15 residues. Trimming took 4 bases from V and 7 from J; bases not matched to a gene: 10. Germline V gives CDR1 SGHVS, CDR2 FQNEAQ. The CDR3 here is CASSSSGGRKNIQYF. The CDR3 nucleotides are TGTGCCAGCAGCTCGAGCGGCGGGAGAAAGAACATTCAGTACTTC.

The chain uses TRBV7-2 and TRBJ1-5, with D possibly matching TRBD1 (6 bases). Germline V CDR1 and CDR2: SGHTA, FQGNSA. This CDR3 is built from 14 residues. V was pared by 4 bases and J by 4 bases, with 11 bases between. This chain's CDR3 is CASSYGTLNQPQHF. The DNA of the CDR3 is TGTGCCAGCAGCTACGGGACACTTAATCAGCCCCAGCATTTT.

The genes are TRBV19 and TRBJ2-4; D unresolved. This CDR3 comprises 16 residues. Germline assignment: CDR1 LNHDA and CDR2 SQIVND (reference sequence). The V and J ends lost 6 bases and 3 bases respectively, with 18 bases between them. The CDR3 coding sequence is TGTGCCAGTAGCACTCTTGGGCTGGTAGACAAAAACATTCAGTACTTC. This sequence encodes CASSTLGLVDKNIQYF.

The rearrangement links TRBV27 to TRBJ1-2; 7 nucleotides align to TRBD1. Germline trimming cut 4 bases from V and 4 bases from J; bases unmatched to any gene: 9. Per the germline V gene, CDR1 is MNHEY and CDR2 is SMNVEV (reference sequence). The CDR3 spans 15 residues. CDR3 in amino acids: CASSSDRDWGYGYTF. CDR3 DNA: TGTGCCAGCAGTTCAGACAGGGACTGGGGCTATGGCTACACCTTC.

The chain recombines TRBV4-3 with TRBJ1-1; D gene uncertain. The CDR3 consists of 14 residues. The germline V gene has CDR1 LGHNA and CDR2 YSLEER. The V and J ends lost 3 bases and 1 base respectively, with 9 bases between them. The CDR3 sequence: CASSQGGPNTEAFF. As DNA, the CDR3 is TGCGCCAGCAGCCAGGGAGGACCGAACACTGAAGCTTTCTTT.

This chain joins TRBV11-2 and TRBJ2-7; D is unresolved. This CDR3 region has 12 residues. The V and J ends lost 2 bases and 7 bases respectively, with 9 bases between them. The V gene's germline CDR1 is SGHAT and CDR2 FQNNGV. CDR3 sequence (DNA): TGTGCCAGCAGCTTAACTTCGGTTGAGCAGTACTTC. This codes for CASSLTSVEQYF.

This sequence joins TRBV27 and TRBJ1-1; D call uncertain. This CDR3 has 13 amino acids. Trimming stripped 5 bases from V and 1 base from J, with 8 bases between. The germline V gene has CDR1 MNHEY and CDR2 SMNVEV (reference sequence). For the CDR3, the DNA is TGTGCCAGCAGTATACACAGGAACACTGAAGCTTTCTTT. Its protein is CASSIHRNTEAFF.

This clone was detected once. V usage is TRBV27 and J usage is TRBJ2-7; 7 nucleotides match TRBD1. Germline CDR1 reads MNHEY; CDR2 reads SMNVEV (reference sequence). V trimming: 4 bases; J trimming: 1 base; junction bases outside the gene matches: 13. This CDR3 is built from 17 residues. CDR3 amino acids: CASSSFSGTADSYEQYF. For the CDR3, the DNA is TGTGCCAGCAGTTCCTTCTCCGGGACAGCCGATTCCTACGAGCAGTACTTC.

The chain is built from TRBV4-3 and TRBJ1-1; the match to TRBD1 covers 7 bases. V dropped 1 base and J dropped 0; count of bases not matched to a gene: 2. The CDR3 runs to 15 residues. Germline V gene data show CDR1 as LGHNA and CDR2 as YSLEER. The CDR3 region has the DNA TGCGCCAGCAGCCAAGGACAGGGAATGAACACTGAAGCTTTCTTT. It encodes CASSQGQGMNTEAFF.

The chain joins TRBV4-3 to TRBJ1-4, with D perhaps TRBD1 (6 bases). The V and J ends lost 0 bases and 4 bases respectively, with 12 bases between them. CDR1 and CDR2 from the germline V gene are LGHNA and YSLEER. The length of the CDR3 is 16 residues. The CDR3 coding sequence is TGCGCCAGCAGCCAAGATGGGATCAGGGGTAATGAAAAACTGTTTTTT. This sequence encodes CASSQDGIRGNEKLFF.

CDR3 nucleotides: TGTGCCAGCAGTCCAGACAGGCCCTATGGCTACACCTTC. This translates into CASSPDRPYGYTF. This rearrangement joins TRBV6-5 to TRBJ1-2, with a tentative D call TRBD1 (6 bases). This CDR3 is built from 13 residues. CDR1 is MNHEY and CDR2 is SVGAGI in the germline V gene. V was cut by 5 bases and J by 4 bases, with 11 bases left in between.

This chain joins TRBV29-1 and TRBJ2-5; D remains ambiguous. The DNA matches TRBJ2-7 better at its end, which makes the J call doubtful. This CDR3 spans 15 amino acids. Germline V gene lookup returns CDR1 SQVTM and CDR2 ANQGSEA. The chain's CDR3 is CSVEVRRYLAYEQYF. The CDR3 DNA follows: TGCAGCGTTGAAGTACGCAGGTACCTGGCCTACGAGCAGTACTTC.

The chain recombines TRBV28 with TRBJ2-7, with TRBD1 matching over 7 bases. The CDR3 contains 17 residues. The germline gives CDR1 MDHEN, CDR2 SYDVKM. V lost 6 bases and J lost 0; bases outside the gene matches: 14. CDR3 in DNA: TGTGCCAGCAGCTTTGCCGGGACAGAGATCTTCTCCTACGAGCAGTACTTC. Its protein is CASSFAGTEIFSYEQYF.

The CDR3 nucleotides read TGTGCCAGCAGCCAAGCGGCAAGCGGGGTTAAGGATACGCAGTATTTT. This encodes CASSQAASGVKDTQYF. The V call is TRBV14, the J call TRBJ2-3; TRBD2 aligns across 7 bases. CDR3 length equals 16 residues. Germline trimming cut 1 base from V and 6 bases from J; bases unmatched to any gene: 10. Germline V gene lookup returns CDR1 SGHDN and CDR2 FVKESK.

The V gene is TRBV6-5, the J gene TRBJ2-1; D is possibly TRBD2 (5 bases). In germline, CDR1 is MNHEY, CDR2 SVGAGI. The CDR3 covers 15 residues. V dropped 2 bases and J dropped 5 bases, with 13 bases sitting between them. The CDR3: CASSYGLAGDNEQFF. CDR3 DNA sequence: TGTGCCAGCAGTTACGGGCTAGCTGGGGACAATGAGCAGTTCTTC.

Comment on this clone: Other DNA sequences within the sample encode an identical CDR3. J is TRBJ2-1 and V is TRBV5-4; D remains unclear. This CDR3 has 11 amino acids. Germline assignment: CDR1 SGHNT and CDR2 YYREEE (reference sequence). Trimming removed 2 bases at V and 5 bases at J, with 2 bases between. The CDR3 region has the DNA TGTGCCAGCAGCTTCAACAATGAGCAGTTCTTC. This gives the protein CASSFNNEQFF.

This sequence joins TRBV4-2 and TRBJ1-5, with D hard to call. The ends were cut back, 1 base at V and 7 bases at J, with 11 bases in the middle. This CDR3 comprises 14 residues. The germline V gene encodes CDR1 LGHNA and CDR2 YNFKEQ. CDR3 protein: CASSQGGPGQPQHF. CDR3 sequence (DNA): TGTGCCAGCAGCCAAGGTGGCCCGGGACAGCCCCAGCATTTT.

The chain joins TRBV6-7 to TRBJ1-2; D not resolved. TRBV6-7 is assigned to the ORF class and has an uncertain function. V lost 3 bases and J 4 bases, leaving 15 bases between the germline ends. This CDR3 has 15 amino acids. Here the CDR3 DNA reads TGTGCCAGCAGTTATAGCCCCGGCAGTACCTATGGCTACACCTTC. Its translation: CASSYSPGSTYGYTF.

In this sample, this clone turned up a few times. The chain carries TRBV5-1 and TRBJ2-6; D gene ambiguous. The CDR3 is 16 residues long. V was pared by 2 bases and J by 1 base, with 10 bases between. Germline V lookup: CDR1 SGHRS, CDR2 YFSETQ. The CDR3 reads CASSFEPISGANVLTF. The CDR3 DNA reads as TGCGCCAGCAGCTTTGAACCTATTTCTGGGGCCAACGTCCTGACTTTC.

The chain is built from TRBV5-4 and TRBJ1-2; D gene unclear. CDR3 length: 14 residues. CDR1 is SGHNT, CDR2 YYREEE, per germline (reference sequence). Trimming cost V 3 bases and J 4 bases, with 13 bases left between them. CDR3 nucleotides: TGTGCCAGCAGCTCCGGACTGGCCGCCTATGGCTACACCTTC. Its protein is CASSSGLAAYGYTF.

The chain carries TRBV7-8 and TRBJ2-3; maybe TRBD1 (6 bases). Trimming left V 5 bases short and J 7 bases short, with 25 bases between. The CDR3 is 17 amino acids. Germline loops: CDR1 SGHVS, CDR2 FQNEAQ. CDR3 DNA: TGTGCCAGCAGCATAGACTGGGACCAACAGGGCTTATATACGCAGTATTTT. It encodes CASSIDWDQQGLYTQYF.

Here the CDR3 DNA reads TGTGCCATCAGTGAACCCCACGGAGCGGGAGATCGCGACTACAATGAGCAGTTCTTC. This gives the protein CAISEPHGAGDRDYNEQFF. The J gene is TRBJ2-1, the V gene TRBV10-3; 8 bases align to TRBD2. Germline V gene data show CDR1 as ENHRY and CDR2 as SYGVKD. The trim removed 3 bases at V and 3 bases at J, leaving 16 bases unmatched. The CDR3 totals 19 residues.

The rearrangement joins TRBV7-2 to TRBJ2-5; D possibly corresponds to TRBD1 (5 bases). Germline-derived CDR1 and CDR2 are SGHTA and FQGNSA. CDR3 length: 14 amino acids. V was trimmed by 5 bases and J by 3 bases, leaving 13 bases between them. CDR3 protein: CASSRPLGEETQYF. CDR3 DNA sequence: TGTGCCAGCAGCCGACCCCTAGGGGAAGAGACCCAGTACTTC.

The chain combines TRBV6-5 with TRBJ2-7, with D maybe TRBD1 (6 bases). Germline V CDR1 and CDR2: MNHEY, SVGAGI. This CDR3 has 13 amino acids. With 4 bases removed from V and 1 base from J, the gap between germline ends came to 8 bases. The CDR3 DNA reads TGTGCCAGCAGTTCCGGACAGTCCTACGAGCAGTACTTC. It specifies CASSSGQSYEQYF.

In its sample, this clone was seen a few times. V gene TRBV6-5 combines with J gene TRBJ1-6, with D perhaps TRBD1 (6 bases). Germline CDR1 is MNHEY and CDR2 is SVGAGI. Between the trimmed V and J ends, which lost 2 bases and 4 bases, there was a span of 9 bases. This CDR3 contains 15 residues. Here the CDR3 reads CASSYLQGYNSPLHF. The CDR3 nucleotides are TGTGCCAGCAGTTACCTACAGGGTTATAATTCACCCCTCCACTTT.